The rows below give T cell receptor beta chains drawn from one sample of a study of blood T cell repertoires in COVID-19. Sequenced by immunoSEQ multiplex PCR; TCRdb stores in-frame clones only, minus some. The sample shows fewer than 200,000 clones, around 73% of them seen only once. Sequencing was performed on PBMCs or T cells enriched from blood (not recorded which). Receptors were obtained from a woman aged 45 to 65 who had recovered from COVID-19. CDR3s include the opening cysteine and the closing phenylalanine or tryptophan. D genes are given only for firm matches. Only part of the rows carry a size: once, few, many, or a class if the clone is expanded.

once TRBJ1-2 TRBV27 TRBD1 CASTLSGTALGGYTF TGTGCCAGCACGTTATCCGGGACAGCCTTAGGTGGCTACACCTTC
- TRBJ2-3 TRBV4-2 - CASSQAPNGNTDTQYF TGTGCCAGCAGCCAAGCCCCCAACGGGAACACAGATACGCAGTATTTT
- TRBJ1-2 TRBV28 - CASSLVGANYGYTF TGTGCCAGCAGTTTAGTAGGGGCTAACTATGGCTACACCTTC
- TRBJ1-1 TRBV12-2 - CASRLAPVVERNGFAFF TGTGCAAGTCGCTTAGCCCCCGTCGTGGAGAGGAATGGTTTTGCTTTCTTT
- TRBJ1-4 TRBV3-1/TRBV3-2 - CASSQVSGGEKLFF TGTGCCAGCAGCCAAGTTTCGGGGGGAGAAAAACTGTTTTTT
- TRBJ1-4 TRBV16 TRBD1 CASSPTSQGINEKLFF TGTGCCAGCAGCCCGACATCACAGGGGATTAATGAAAAACTGTTTTTT
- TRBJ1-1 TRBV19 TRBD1 CASSRQGGIGTEAFF TGTGCCAGTAGCCGACAGGGGGGAATTGGCACTGAAGCTTTCTTT
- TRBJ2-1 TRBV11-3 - CASSLGLWRGDLNEQFF TGTGCCAGCAGCTTAGGATTGTGGCGCGGTGATCTCAATGAGCAGTTCTTC
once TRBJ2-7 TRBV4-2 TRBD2 CASSQGLAGYEQYF TGTGCCAGCAGCCAGGGACTAGCGGGATACGAGCAGTACTTC
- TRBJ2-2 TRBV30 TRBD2 CAWTSRTSGNTGELFF TGTGCCTGGACCTCCCGGACTAGCGGTAACACCGGGGAGCTGTTTTTT
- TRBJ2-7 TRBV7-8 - CASSFSYEQYF TGTGCCAGCAGCTTCAGCTACGAGCAGTACTTC
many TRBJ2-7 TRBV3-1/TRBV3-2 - CASSHRELQYF TGTGCCAGCAGCCATAGGGAGTTGCAGTACTTC
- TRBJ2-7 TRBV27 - CASSLSRMTSEQYF TGTGCCAGCAGTTTATCCCGAATGACTAGCGAGCAGTACTTC
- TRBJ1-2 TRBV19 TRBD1 CASSIRDRVIRGYTF TGTGCCAGTAGTATTCGGGACAGGGTAATTCGTGGCTACACCTTC
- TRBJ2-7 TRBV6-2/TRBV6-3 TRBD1 CASSRGPGEQYF TGTGCCAGCAGCAGGGGGCCGGGCGAGCAGTACTTC
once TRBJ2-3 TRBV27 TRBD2 CASTSQVLAGAVSTDTQYF TGTGCCAGCACCTCACAAGTATTAGCGGGAGCCGTAAGCACAGATACGCAGTATTTT